What follows are 27 T cell receptor beta chains derived from one specimen sequenced in a study of T cell repertoires in cytomegalovirus infection (dated by TCRdb to about 2019). TCRdb shows the sequencer as Illumina HiSeq 1500. The raw public reads went through TCRdb reprocessing: fastp at Q25, MiXCR clone calling, in-frame beta chains kept. One record per CDR3 amino acid sequence lists the most common genes and DNA. Across this sample there are under 100,000 distinct CDR3 sequences, with more than 3% seen only once. 4% to 5.5% of the sample is held by the ten biggest clonotypes. What was sequenced was PBMCs. The receptors originated from a human donor in good health (CMV status not recorded). Some clones in this sample may be carry-over from other donors' samples.

This clonotype was counted at least ten times. The rearrangement uses TRBV7-2 and TRBJ1-4, with D tentatively TRBD1 (6 bases). Trimming pared 5 bases from V and 2 bases from J, leaving 21 bases between. The germline CDR1 and CDR2 sequences are SGHTA and FQGNSA. This CDR3 region has 18 residues. Here the CDR3 reads CASSKRALDRNTNEKLFF. For the CDR3, the DNA is TGTGCCAGCAGCAAAAGAGCCCTTGACAGGAATACTAATGAAAAACTGTTTTTT.

This clonotype appeared many times. The V call is TRBV7-2, the J call TRBJ1-2, with 7 bases lining up with TRBD1. V trimming: 6 bases; J trimming: 7 bases; junction bases outside the gene matches: 14. The CDR3 is 15 amino acids. Germline V lookup: CDR1 SGHTA, CDR2 FQGNSA. CDR3 in DNA: TGTGCCAGCAGTGCAGGGGGGTTTCGGGGAGGTGGCTACACCTTC. Protein product: CASSAGGFRGGGYTF. Combining the CDR3 with reference TRBV7-2 and TRBJ1-2 gives the whole variable domain GAGVSQSPSNKVTEKGKDVELRCDPISGHTALYWYRQSLGQGLEFLIYFQGNSAPDKSGLPSDRFSAERTGGSVSTLTIQRTQQEDSAVYLCASSAGGFRGGGYTFGSGTRLTVV.

On this clonotype itself: A much more abundant neighbour one base away suggests this may be a read error. The chain recombines TRBV6-5 with TRBJ1-2; TRBD1 matches 9 bases. Per germline, CDR1 MNHEY and CDR2 SVGAGI. V lost 5 bases, J lost 4 bases, and 11 bases stayed unmatched. The CDR3 extends over 16 amino acids. CDR3 sequence reads: CASSDQLGQGSYGYTF. DNA of the CDR3: TGTGCCAGCAGTGACCAACTGGGACAGGGAAGCTATGGCTACACCTTC.

This clonotype showed up many times. The gene calls are TRBV7-2 and TRBJ1-3; 9 bases align to TRBD1. Germline CDR1 reads SGHTA; CDR2 reads FQGNSA. This CDR3 region has 17 residues. The ends lost 3 bases at V and 2 bases at J; junction bases unmatched: 8. The CDR3, as DNA: TGTGCCAGCAGCTTGTACGGGACAGGGAGCCCTGGAAACACCATATATTTT. This codes for CASSLYGTGSPGNTIYF.

This clonotype was seen at least ten times. The rearrangement joins TRBV19 to TRBJ1-5; D not certain. The CDR3 contains 15 residues. The V gene's germline CDR1 is LNHDA and CDR2 SQIVND (reference sequence). V dropped 3 bases and J dropped 4 bases, with 13 bases sitting between them. CDR3 nucleotide sequence: TGTGCCAGTAGTATCTCATTGGATGGGAATCAGCCCCAGCATTTT. As protein: CASSISLDGNQPQHF.

This clonotype was counted many times. CDR3 coding DNA: TGTGCCAGCAGCTTAGCGGGAGGGAACCGCGCCTACGAGCAGTACTTC. It specifies CASSLAGGNRAYEQYF. The chain joins TRBV7-2 to TRBJ2-7; TRBD2 matches 7 bases. CDR3 length: 16 residues. J gave up 2 bases and V 0 bases, and 7 bases lay outside the gene matches. Germline CDR1 reads SGHTA; CDR2 reads FQGNSA.

This clonotype was picked up many times. This chain joins TRBV27 and TRBJ1-2; D possibly corresponds to TRBD1 (6 bases). Per the germline V gene, CDR1 is MNHEY and CDR2 is SMNVEV (reference sequence). The CDR3 is 17 residues long. Trimming left V 5 bases short and J 0 bases short, with 19 bases between. The CDR3 DNA is TGTGCCAGCAGTCCAGGGACATTCGTCCCGTCTAACTATGGCTACACCTTC. Amino acid sequence: CASSPGTFVPSNYGYTF.

This clonotype has a count of ten or more. The CDR3 DNA follows: TGCAGTGTCAGGTCCGGAAACACCATATATTTT. It translates to CSVRSGNTIYF. The rearrangement links TRBV20-1 to TRBJ1-3; D is unresolved. The germline gives CDR1 DFQATT, CDR2 SNEGSKA (reference sequence). Trimming took off 7 bases at V and 4 bases at J, with 8 bases between the two ends. This CDR3 is built from 11 residues.

This clonotype showed up many times. The chain has TRBV10-3 and TRBJ1-1; possible D gene TRBD1, 5 bases. This CDR3 has 12 residues. Germline V CDR1 and CDR2: ENHRY, SYGVKD. V was trimmed by 11 bases and J by 5 bases, leaving 15 bases between them. CDR3 nucleotide sequence: TGTGCCTCCGAGGACACAGGAACTGAAGCTTTCTTT. It translates to CASEDTGTEAFF.

This clonotype occurred many times. The chain carries TRBV11-1 and TRBJ2-3; perhaps TRBD1 as D (6 bases). This CDR3 region has 16 residues. Germline CDR1 and CDR2: SGHAT and FQDESV (reference sequence). Between the trimmed V and J ends, which lost 5 bases and 3 bases, there was a span of 18 bases. The CDR3 coding sequence is TGTGCCAGCAGCACCACACCAATTACAGGGACAGATACGCAGTATTTT. Translated, it gives CASSTTPITGTDTQYF.

This clonotype appeared many times. J is TRBJ2-2 and V is TRBV7-3; possibly TRBD1 for D (6 bases). V gave up 4 bases and J gave up 1 base, with 7 bases separating them. The CDR3 spans 14 residues. Per germline, CDR1 SGHTA and CDR2 FQGTGA. CDR3 residues: CASSSGQNTGELFF. Written as DNA, the CDR3 is TGTGCCAGCAGCTCGGGACAGAACACCGGGGAGCTGTTTTTT.

This clonotype showed up many times. The CDR3 DNA is TGTGCCAGCAGCGGTGGACAGAGACTGAACACCGGGGAGCTGTTTTTT. Translating gives CASSGGQRLNTGELFF. The chain is built from TRBV7-8 and TRBJ2-2; TRBD1 might be the D (6 bases). The CDR3 runs to 16 residues. V was shortened by 5 bases and J by 1 base, with 14 bases between the two germline ends. The germline CDR1 and CDR2 sequences are SGHVS and FQNEAQ.

This clonotype was picked up many times. V and J are TRBV15 and TRBJ1-2; D is uncertain. The CDR3 consists of 14 residues. The ends were cut back, 5 bases at V and 8 bases at J, with 18 bases in the middle. CDR1 LNHNV and CDR2 YYDKDF come from the germline V gene (reference sequence). CDR3 region: CATSGYFRGGGYTF. In nucleotides, the CDR3 is TGTGCCACCAGCGGATATTTTCGGGGAGGAGGCTACACCTTC.

This clonotype appeared many times. The chain employs TRBV7-9 and TRBJ2-3; 7 bases are a match to TRBD1. CDR3 length: 16 amino acids. Germline lookup yields CDR1 SEHNR and CDR2 FQNEAQ (reference sequence). The ends lost 5 bases at V and 0 bases at J; junction bases unmatched: 8. In DNA, the CDR3 is TGTGCCAGCAGCGCGACCGGGACAGCTAGCACAGATACGCAGTATTTT. This codes for CASSATGTASTDTQYF.

This clonotype was counted many times. The chain uses TRBV7-9 and TRBJ1-5; no clear D gene. The germline V and J ends were trimmed by 1 base and 11 bases, with 12 bases remaining between them. The germline gives CDR1 SEHNR, CDR2 FQNEAQ (reference sequence). The CDR3 has 13 amino acids. The CDR3 sequence: CASSLDGFQTQHF. The CDR3 nucleotides are TGTGCCAGCAGCTTAGATGGTTTCCAGACCCAGCATTTT.

This clonotype appeared many times. The V and J genes are TRBV5-6 and TRBJ1-4; the match to TRBD1 covers 10 bases. The CDR3 length is 17 residues. Germline lookup yields CDR1 SGHDT and CDR2 YYEEEE. V was pared by 5 bases and J by 0 bases, with 7 bases of the junction left unmatched. The CDR3 region is CASSSVGQGATNEKLFF. The CDR3 coding sequence is TGTGCCAGCAGTTCGGTTGGACAGGGGGCAACTAATGAAAAACTGTTTTTT.

Many counts were recorded for this clonotype. This chain links TRBV7-9 with TRBJ2-1; 8 bases fit TRBD2. There are 14 residues in the CDR3. Germline CDR1 is SEHNR and CDR2 is FQNEAQ (reference sequence). J was trimmed by 8 bases and V by 4 bases; bases with no gene match: 7. The CDR3 protein is CASSSSGGVDEQFF. The CDR3 DNA sequence: TGTGCCAGCAGCTCATCGGGGGGGGTCGATGAGCAGTTCTTC.

This clonotype appeared many times. The rearrangement joins TRBV4-3 to TRBJ2-1; D not certain. CDR3 length: 15 amino acids. V gave up 1 base and J gave up 5 bases, with 12 bases separating them. Germline V CDR1 and CDR2: LGHNA, YSLEER. CDR3 sequence: CASSQVTFHNNEQFF. As DNA, the CDR3 is TGCGCCAGCAGCCAAGTAACATTTCACAACAATGAGCAGTTCTTC.

The table lists this clonotype with many counts. The CDR3 region has the DNA TGTGCCAGCAGTTTTTTAGGGCTAGCCAATGAGCAGTTCTTC. As protein: CASSFLGLANEQFF. V gene TRBV12-3 or TRBV12-4 combines with J gene TRBJ2-1, with D maybe TRBD2 (5 bases). V lost 3 bases and J lost 6, with 12 bases in between. The length of the CDR3 is 14 residues.

There are many counts of this clonotype. The chain recombines TRBV11-1 with TRBJ1-1; 7 nucleotides match TRBD1. This CDR3 contains 22 residues. The V gene end was trimmed by 5 bases and the J gene end by 0 bases; junction bases not matched to a gene: 27. Germline V gene sequence: CDR1 SGHAT, CDR2 FQDESV (reference sequence). The CDR3 DNA sequence: TGTGCCAGCAGCCCAACCTTCCAGAATGGACAGGCCGCCTTCAGAATGAACACTGAAGCTTTCTTT. It translates to CASSPTFQNGQAAFRMNTEAFF.

This clonotype showed up many times. The J gene is TRBJ2-1, the V gene TRBV6-1, with D unresolved. V lost 6 bases, J lost 10 bases, and 22 bases lay in between. Germline values: CDR1 MNHNS, CDR2 SASEGT. The CDR3 is 15 amino acids. The CDR3 nucleotides are TGTGCCAGCAGAAAAGACATCGTAGGGATGGCCGAGCAGTTCTTC. Protein sequence: CASRKDIVGMAEQFF.

This clonotype was observed at least ten times. The chain uses TRBV18 and TRBJ2-7; no clear D. Germline-derived CDR1 and CDR2 are KGHSH and LQKENI. CDR3 length: 11 residues. The ends were cut back, 6 bases at V and 5 bases at J, with 8 bases in the middle. The CDR3 spells CASSKKDEQYF. Here the CDR3 DNA reads TGTGCCAGCTCGAAGAAGGACGAGCAGTACTTC.

This clonotype was observed at least ten times. The chain recombines TRBV19 with TRBJ1-1; D gene ambiguous. Trimming stripped 5 bases from V and 4 bases from J, with 14 bases between. The CDR3 totals 14 residues. In germline, CDR1 is LNHDA, CDR2 SQIVND (reference sequence). CDR3 nucleotides: TGTGCCAGTAGTCAGCAGCCCGGAGGCACTGAAGCTTTCTTT. It codes for CASSQQPGGTEAFF.

This clonotype has ten or more counts. The rearrangement links TRBV19 to TRBJ1-2; D remains unclear. This CDR3 comprises 14 residues. With 10 bases removed from V and 1 base from J, the gap between germline ends came to 16 bases. Germline V lookup: CDR1 LNHDA, CDR2 SQIVND (reference sequence). CDR3 sequence: CATSVLGINYGYTF. In DNA form, the CDR3 reads TGTGCCACTTCAGTACTGGGTATTAACTATGGCTACACCTTC.

At least ten counts were recorded for this clonotype. The chain uses TRBV7-9 and TRBJ1-2, with D hard to call. Germline assignment: CDR1 SEHNR and CDR2 FQNEAQ (reference sequence). The CDR3 is made up of 14 amino acids. V dropped 5 bases and J dropped 5 bases, with 15 bases sitting between them. The CDR3: CASSPELNRYGYTF. The CDR3 DNA reads TGTGCCAGCAGCCCCGAGCTCAATCGTTATGGCTACACCTTC.

This clonotype was recorded at least ten times. This chain connects TRBV7-2 to TRBJ1-6; 9 bases line up with TRBD1. Germline lookup yields CDR1 SGHTA and CDR2 FQGNSA. V lost 5 bases, J lost 8 bases, and 10 bases stayed unmatched. CDR3 length: 16 residues. DNA of the CDR3: TGTGCCAGCAGCCCTAACGTACAGGGGGCCTATTCACCCCTCCACTTT. Amino acids: CASSPNVQGAYSPLHF.

The table lists this clonotype with many counts. V gene TRBV12-3 or TRBV12-4 combines with J gene TRBJ1-2; 7 nucleotides agree with TRBD1. J was trimmed by 8 bases and V by 6 bases; bases with no gene match: 15. The CDR3 is 15 amino acids. The CDR3 reads CASSSWAKNRGGYTF. DNA of the CDR3: TGTGCCAGCAGCAGTTGGGCAAAAAACAGGGGCGGCTACACCTTC.